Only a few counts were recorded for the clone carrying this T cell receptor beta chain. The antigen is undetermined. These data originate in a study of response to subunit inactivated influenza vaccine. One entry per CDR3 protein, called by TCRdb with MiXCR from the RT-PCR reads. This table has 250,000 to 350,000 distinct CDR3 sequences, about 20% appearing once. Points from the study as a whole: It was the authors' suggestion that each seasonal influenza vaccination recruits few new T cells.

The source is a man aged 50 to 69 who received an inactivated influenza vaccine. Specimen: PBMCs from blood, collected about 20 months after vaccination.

The chain's CDR3 is CASSLAGRGGNQPQHF. CDR3 sequence (DNA): TGTGCCAGCAGCTTAGCCGGCAGGGGGGGCAATCAGCCCCAGCATTTT. The chain carries TRBV7-8 and TRBJ1-5; 7 bases are shared with TRBD1. The CDR3 is 16 residues long. Looked up from germline, CDR1 is SGHVS and CDR2 is FQNEAQ. Trimming cost V 0 bases and J 2 bases; bases outside gene matches: 4.